The clone carrying this T cell receptor (beta chain) was recorded a few times. Its antigen is unidentified. These data belong to a study of T-cell reconstitution after alpha-beta-depleted transplantation in children. Study findings and constraints: TCRbeta diversity was high at day 60 in some patients (a result of surviving recipient T cells and thymic progenitors).

Unique molecular identifiers were incorporated when the TCRbeta library was constructed. TCRdb itself ran the PCR reads through MiXCR, one entry per CDR3 protein. Of about 610,000 distinct CDR3 sequences in the sample, over 20% were seen once. The TCR originated in a boy under three years old with Wiskott-Aldrich syndrome, due to receive a stem cell transplant. The specimen comprised PBMCs, sampled before TCRalphabeta/CD19-depleted stem cell transplant.

In DNA form, the CDR3 reads TGCAGCGTTTTTGGCGGCGGCGAGACCCAGTACTTC. Translation gives CSVFGGGETQYF. V usage is TRBV29-1 and J usage is TRBJ2-5, with D unclear. Trimming removed 5 bases from V and 5 bases from J, with 12 bases in between. This CDR3 has 12 residues. Germline V CDR1 and CDR2: SQVTM, ANQGSEA.